This record concerns one TCR beta chain sequence. The data were taken from a study of T cell changes during pregnancy in multiple sclerosis. V gave up 4 bases and J gave up 2 bases; unmatched junction bases: 4. Germline assignment: CDR1 SGHRS and CDR2 YFSETQ. CDR3 length equals 14 residues. Clones were sequenced by immunoSEQ multiplex PCR, and TCRdb holds only the in-frame ones, with some missing. The sample shows around 78,000 clones, 90% to 95% of them seen only once. This clonotype was sampled from a female donor in good health, enrolled as a control in a pregnancy study. Sequencing used peripheral blood, obtained in the third trimester of pregnancy. This chain links TRBV5-1 with TRBJ1-2; 8 nucleotides line up with TRBD1. CDR3 residues: CASSRGQDNYGYTF. In nucleotides, the CDR3 is TGCGCCAGCAGCAGGGGACAGGACAACTATGGCTACACCTTC.